This entry lists 30 T cell receptor beta chains sequenced from one sample in a study of neurological immune-mediated disorders. Via MiXCR, TCRdb re-called the 5' RACE reads, giving one row per CDR3 protein. Here the sample spans about 50,000 distinct CDR3 sequences, 10% to 13% being singletons. Sequencing was performed on PBMCs. These receptors were obtained from a man aged 65 to 79 with HTLV-1-associated myelopathy (HAM/TSP).

This clonotype was seen many times. The chain carries TRBV12-3 or TRBV12-4 and TRBJ2-3; D uncertain. Trimming removed 8 bases from V and 4 bases from J, with 10 bases in between. The CDR3 runs 12 residues. In DNA form, the CDR3 reads TGTGCCAGCGGACCCTTTCCAGATACGCAGTATTTT. As protein: CASGPFPDTQYF.

This clonotype was seen at least ten times. The chain employs TRBV6-1 and TRBJ1-5; D not resolved. Trimming cost V 6 bases and J 4 bases, with 16 bases left between them. This CDR3 spans 15 amino acids. Per germline, CDR1 MNHNS and CDR2 SASEGT. The CDR3 DNA reads TGTGCCAGCAGGGGTCATGTGGTAGTTAATCAGCCCCAGCATTTT. Its translation is CASRGHVVVNQPQHF.

This clonotype was counted ten times or more. This rearrangement joins TRBV7-6 to TRBJ2-1; 7 nucleotides line up with TRBD2. V lost 3 bases, J lost 6 bases, and 2 bases stayed unmatched. Germline-derived CDR1 and CDR2 are SGHVS and FNYEAQ. The CDR3 loop spans 13 amino acids. CDR3 in amino acids: CASSLKRGNEQFF. The CDR3 coding sequence is TGTGCCAGCAGCTTGAAGCGGGGCAATGAGCAGTTCTTC.

In this sample, this clonotype turned up many times. The rearrangement links TRBV4-1 to TRBJ2-2; 8 bases fit TRBD2. J lost 5 bases, V lost 1 base, and 9 bases had no gene match. CDR1 and CDR2 from the germline V gene are MGHRA and YSYEKL. This CDR3 contains 17 residues. As DNA, the CDR3 is TGCGCCAGCAGCCAAGTACGAGCGGGAGATGATACCGGGGAGCTGTTTTTT. Translated: CASSQVRAGDDTGELFF.

This clonotype was seen repeatedly, ten times or more. J is TRBJ1-1 and V is TRBV12-3 or TRBV12-4, with 8 bases identical to TRBD1. Trimming cost V 3 bases and J 3 bases; bases outside gene matches: 21. This CDR3 comprises 20 residues. This CDR3 reads CASSFKGQSTGARWDTEAFF. The CDR3 nucleotides are TGTGCCAGCAGTTTTAAGGGACAATCGACAGGGGCGCGGTGGGACACTGAAGCTTTCTTT.

This clonotype has ten or more counts. CDR3 region: CASRASGRASYNEQFF. The DNA of the CDR3 is TGTGCCAGCAGGGCTAGCGGGAGGGCCTCCTACAATGAGCAGTTCTTC. The chain has TRBV7-8 and TRBJ2-1; 12 bases are shared with TRBD2. CDR1 SGHVS and CDR2 FQNEAQ come from the germline V gene. With V trimmed by 6 bases and J by 0 bases, 3 bases remained unmatched. The CDR3 runs to 16 residues.

This clonotype was found many times. The chain is built from TRBV5-1 and TRBJ2-1; D uncertain. The length of the CDR3 is 14 residues. CDR1 SGHRS and CDR2 YFSETQ come from the germline V gene. V was pared by 2 bases and J by 9 bases, with 15 bases between. As DNA, the CDR3 is TGCGCCAGCAGCTTTTGGACGGCCGGTGGTGAGCAGTTCTTC. Amino acid sequence: CASSFWTAGGEQFF.

This clonotype was recorded many times. The rearrangement joins TRBV10-3 to TRBJ2-3, with a possible D match to TRBD2 (5 bases). Per germline, CDR1 ENHRY and CDR2 SYGVKD. CDR3 length equals 14 residues. V was pared by 8 bases and J by 2 bases, with 14 bases between. CDR3 in DNA: TGTGCCATCTGTAGGACTCGACCCACAGATACGCAGTATTTT. Translated: CAICRTRPTDTQYF.

This clonotype was recorded many times. This CDR3 is CASSQSQRSPDTQYF. In nucleotides, the CDR3 is TGCGCCAGCAGCCAATCGCAGCGGAGCCCAGATACGCAGTATTTT. This chain uses TRBV4-1 with TRBJ2-3; D possibly corresponds to TRBD2 (5 bases). The CDR3 contains 15 residues. The germline V and J ends were trimmed by 2 bases and 4 bases, with 13 bases remaining between them. Per the germline V gene, CDR1 is MGHRA and CDR2 is YSYEKL.

The chain recombines TRBV6-2 or TRBV6-3 with TRBJ2-7; D possibly uses TRBD1 or TRBD2 (5 bases each). The CDR3 runs 13 residues. V lost 6 bases, J lost 7 bases, and 16 bases lay in between. Looked up from germline, CDR1 is MNHEY and CDR2 is SVGEGT. CDR3 loop: CASSRGWLREQYF. The CDR3 DNA follows: TGTGCCAGCAGCCGGGGCTGGCTAAGGGAGCAGTACTTC.

This clonotype has more than one count but fewer than ten. The chain carries TRBV7-2 and TRBJ1-5, with 8 bases aligning to TRBD1. This CDR3 comprises 14 residues. Per the germline V gene, CDR1 is SGHTA and CDR2 is FQGNSA. With V trimmed by 3 bases and J by 9 bases, 7 bases remained unmatched. CDR3 residues: CASSFFRGQPPQHF. The DNA for the CDR3 is TGTGCCAGCAGCTTCTTCAGGGGGCAACCGCCCCAGCATTTT. Combining the CDR3 with reference TRBV7-2 and TRBJ1-5 gives the whole variable domain GAGVSQSPSNKVTEKGKDVELRCDPISGHTALYWYRQSLGQGLEFLIYFQGNSAPDKSGLPSDRFSAERTGGSVSTLTIQRTQQEDSAVYLCASSFFRGQPPQHFGDGTRLSIL.

This clonotype was observed at least ten times. The chain combines TRBV12-3 or TRBV12-4 with TRBJ2-2, with D uncertain. Deletions cut 1 base from V and 2 bases from J, with 8 bases between. CDR3 size: 15 residues. CDR3 protein: CASSLESENTGELFF. The CDR3, as DNA: TGTGCCAGCAGTTTAGAATCAGAAAACACCGGGGAGCTGTTTTTT.

This clonotype was found once. The chain has TRBV7-6 and TRBJ2-1; 13 bases are a match to TRBD2. Germline trimming cut 2 bases from V and 7 bases from J; bases unmatched to any gene: 5. The CDR3 has 16 amino acids. Looked up from germline, CDR1 is SGHVS and CDR2 is FNYEAQ. CDR3: CASSLTSGRAVNEQFF. CDR3 in DNA: TGTGCCAGCAGCTTAACTAGCGGGAGGGCTGTTAATGAGCAGTTCTTC.

The chain has TRBV7-3 and TRBJ2-1; D could derive from TRBD1 or TRBD2 (5 bases each). CDR1 is SGHTA and CDR2 is FQGTGA in the germline V gene. The CDR3 extends over 15 amino acids. V was trimmed by 0 bases and J by 8 bases, leaving 14 bases between them. The CDR3 bases are TGTGCCAGCAGCTTAACCACGGGACCTCTCTATGAGCAGTTCTTC. It specifies CASSLTTGPLYEQFF.

In its sample, this clonotype ranks as medium-sized. The CDR3 bases are TGTGCCAGCAGCTGGGAGGGCTTGAACACCGGGGAGCTGTTTTTT. The encoded protein is CASSWEGLNTGELFF. This chain connects TRBV5-6 to TRBJ2-2, with 7 nucleotides matching TRBD2. The CDR3 loop spans 15 amino acids. V lost 3 bases to trimming and J lost 1 base; unmatched junction nucleotides: 3. Germline V gene lookup returns CDR1 SGHDT and CDR2 YYEEEE. The entire variable domain, with the rest obtained from reference TRBV5-6 and TRBJ2-2, is as follows: DAGVTQSPTHLIKTRGQQVTLRCSPKSGHDTVSWYQQALGQGPQFIFQYYEEEERQRGNFPDRFSGHQFPNYSSELNVNALLLGDSALYLCASSWEGLNTGELFFGEGSRLTVL.

With regard to this clonotype: The junction departs from germline at one end; a sequencing error may be responsible. The J gene is TRBJ1-3, the V gene TRBV27; D is unclear. The length of the CDR3 is 11 residues. Per the germline V gene, CDR1 is MNHEY and CDR2 is SMNVEV (reference sequence). CDR3 sequence (DNA): TGTGCAAGCAGTTTTAGAGGAAAGACATATTTT. Translating gives CASSFRGKTYF.

This clonotype was found many times. CDR3 residues: CSVRVASGSGETQYF. The CDR3, as DNA: TGCAGCGTGAGGGTTGCTAGCGGGAGCGGGGAGACCCAGTACTTC. The V and J genes are TRBV29-1 and TRBJ2-5; 10 bases are shared with TRBD2. With V trimmed by 6 bases and J by 5 bases, 12 bases remained unmatched. The CDR3 contains 15 residues. Germline CDR1 reads SQVTM; CDR2 reads ANQGSEA.

This clonotype was recorded many times. This chain connects TRBV5-1 to TRBJ2-7; 10 bases are a match to TRBD2. There are 14 residues in the CDR3. The J segment lost 5 bases and the V segment lost 4 bases, leaving 6 bases of the junction unmatched. Germline CDR1 SGHRS, CDR2 YFSETQ. As DNA, the CDR3 is TGCGCCAGCAGCGCCGGACTAGCGGAGGACGAGCAGTACTTC. It is translated as CASSAGLAEDEQYF.

This clonotype came up many times. The rearrangement links TRBV5-1 to TRBJ1-1, with a tentative D call TRBD1 (5 bases). The CDR3 is 15 residues long. V was pared by 4 bases and J by 1 base, with 14 bases between. Germline assignment: CDR1 SGHRS and CDR2 YFSETQ. The CDR3 DNA follows: TGCGCCAGCAGCCCTCAGGGAGCCCCGAACACTGAAGCTTTCTTT. Translated: CASSPQGAPNTEAFF.

This clonotype was observed at least ten times. The chain is built from TRBV4-2 and TRBJ2-3; 8 nucleotides match TRBD2. The germline V gene encodes CDR1 LGHNA and CDR2 YNFKEQ. Trimming cost V 1 base and J 4 bases; bases outside gene matches: 10. The CDR3 extends over 17 amino acids. CDR3: CASSQGVMGGRSDTQYF. The CDR3 DNA follows: TGTGCCAGCAGCCAAGGCGTAATGGGCGGGAGGTCAGATACGCAGTATTTT.

This clonotype was detected many times. This CDR3 reads CSARGGALYEQYF. The CDR3 coding sequence is TGCAGTGCCCGGGGGGGGGCCCTGTACGAGCAGTACTTC. The gene calls are TRBV20-1 and TRBJ2-7; TRBD2 aligns across 8 bases. Germline-derived CDR1 and CDR2 are DFQATT and SNEGSKA (reference sequence). Unmatched junction bases numbered 8, after V lost 6 bases and J lost 4 bases. The CDR3 consists of 13 residues.

This clonotype was found many times. Here the CDR3 DNA reads TGTGCCAGCAGTTCCGGACAGGGATGGCAGCCCCAGCATTTT. Protein sequence: CASSSGQGWQPQHF. The chain has TRBV12-3 or TRBV12-4 and TRBJ1-5, with TRBD1 identical over 8 bases. This CDR3 contains 14 residues. With V trimmed by 4 bases and J by 7 bases, 6 bases remained unmatched.

This clonotype was counted many times. The chain has TRBV28 and TRBJ2-3; D remains unclear. The CDR3 totals 13 residues. Per the germline V gene, CDR1 is MDHEN and CDR2 is SYDVKM. V lost 7 bases to trimming and J lost 2 bases, with 10 bases between them. This CDR3 is CASTSEYTDTQYF. CDR3 nucleotides: TGTGCCAGCACGTCGGAGTACACAGATACGCAGTATTTT.

This clonotype occurred many times. This chain uses TRBV4-1 with TRBJ1-2, with TRBD1 as a possible D gene (6 bases). The CDR3 contains 15 residues. Deletions cut 1 base from V and 4 bases from J, with 13 bases between. Germline values: CDR1 MGHRA, CDR2 YSYEKL. In DNA, the CDR3 is TGCGCCAGCAGCCAAGCTGTACAGGGACTCTATGGCTACACCTTC. Its translation is CASSQAVQGLYGYTF.

This clonotype was counted many times. V usage is TRBV14 and J usage is TRBJ2-7, with TRBD2 matching 9 bases. Germline V gene data show CDR1 as SGHDN and CDR2 as FVKESK. J gave up 7 bases and V 1 base, and 8 bases lay outside the gene matches. The CDR3 covers 15 residues. The CDR3 sequence: CASSQATSGWGEQYF. CDR3 nucleotide sequence: TGTGCCAGCAGCCAAGCGACTAGCGGCTGGGGGGAGCAGTACTTC.

This clonotype came up many times. V and J are TRBV12-3 or TRBV12-4 and TRBJ2-2, with 8 bases lining up with TRBD1. Trimming at V came to 6 bases and at J to 0 bases, leaving 6 bases not matched to a gene. This CDR3 has 16 amino acids. The CDR3 DNA follows: TGTGCCAGCAGGCGACAGGGGACCGCGAACACCGGGGAGCTGTTTTTT. Translating it yields CASRRQGTANTGELFF.

This clonotype was counted many times. The chain carries TRBV12-3 or TRBV12-4 and TRBJ2-5; 9 nucleotides align to TRBD1. The CDR3 has 14 amino acids. J lost 3 bases, V lost 6 bases, and 5 bases had no gene match. CDR3 coding DNA: TGTGCCAGCAGCCAGAGGACAGGGGAAGAGACCCAGTACTTC. Translation: CASSQRTGEETQYF.

This clonotype showed up many times. The chain's CDR3 is CATSNSRRNTGELFF. CDR3 coding DNA: TGTGCCACCAGCAATTCTAGACGGAACACCGGGGAGCTGTTTTTT. V gene TRBV15 combines with J gene TRBJ2-2; D is ambiguous. The CDR3 totals 15 residues. Germline CDR1 is LNHNV and CDR2 is YYDKDF (reference sequence). The germline V and J ends were trimmed by 4 bases and 1 base, with 10 bases remaining between them.

This clonotype was observed many times. The chain is built from TRBV20-1 and TRBJ2-7, with 14 bases identical to TRBD2. Looked up from germline, CDR1 is DFQATT and CDR2 is SNEGSKA (reference sequence). The J segment lost 7 bases and the V segment lost 3 bases, leaving 2 bases of the junction unmatched. The CDR3 runs to 13 residues. The CDR3 reads CSARTSGRGEQYF. The CDR3 DNA reads TGCAGTGCTAGGACTAGCGGGAGGGGTGAGCAGTACTTC.

This clonotype occurred many times. The genes are TRBV28 and TRBJ1-2; D remains unclear. CDR1 is MDHEN, CDR2 SYDVKM, per germline. V lost 6 bases, J lost 2 bases, and 16 bases lay in between. CDR3 length equals 15 residues. This CDR3 is CASRDRAGRNYGYTF. The CDR3 bases are TGTGCCAGCAGGGACCGGGCCGGCCGGAACTATGGCTACACCTTC.